This T cell receptor beta chain appears in the sequencing data of a study of cytomegalovirus exposure and HLA in healthy donors. Whole-study context: As released early, the data held roughly 85 million unique TCRs from HLA-typed donors.

This clone was counted between two and nine times. The primer mix had 60 Vbeta and 13 Jbeta primers. The assay was immunoSEQ multiplex PCR, and TCRdb's table has in-frame clones only and misses some. The sample has about 120,000 clones; 6.5% to 9.5% are singletons. Germline CDR1 reads SGHVS; CDR2 reads FQNEAQ. V was clipped by 3 bases and J by 4 bases, with 21 bases between them. This CDR3 comprises 17 residues. The TCR was taken from a woman aged 40 to 55 in good health and CMV-seropositive. The chain combines TRBV7-8 with TRBJ1-1, with D uncertain. Specimen: PBMCs. The CDR3, as DNA: TGTGCCAGCAGCTTTAGGCACCCGACTGGGAGTGTCACTGAAGCTTTCTTT. Translated: CASSFRHPTGSVTEAFF.